This TCR beta chain originates from a study of cytomegalovirus exposure and HLA in healthy donors. The PCR was carried out with 60 Vbeta primers and 13 Jbeta primers. TCRdb's table, derived via immunoSEQ multiplex PCR, lists solely in-frame clones and lacks some. The sample records under 85,000 clones, 60% to 70% being singletons. V was cut by 0 bases and J by 6 bases, with 12 bases left in between. From germline, CDR1 is MNHEY and CDR2 SVGAGI. CDR3 size: 16 residues. The study, taken as a whole, reports: The authors enumerated some 170 TCR beta chains as linked to cytomegalovirus. Accurate HLA-A and HLA-B prediction from TCR beta sequences was reported for most subjects.

Concerning this clone itself: Its antigen is still unknown.

The sample taken for sequencing was PBMCs. The TCR was taken from a man aged 35 to 55 in good health and CMV-seropositive. This chain connects TRBV6-5 to TRBJ1-6; tentative D call: TRBD1 (6 bases). CDR3 amino acids: CASSYSRDMINSPLHF. The CDR3 nucleotides read TGTGCCAGCAGTTACTCTCGGGACATGATTAATTCACCCCTCCACTTT.